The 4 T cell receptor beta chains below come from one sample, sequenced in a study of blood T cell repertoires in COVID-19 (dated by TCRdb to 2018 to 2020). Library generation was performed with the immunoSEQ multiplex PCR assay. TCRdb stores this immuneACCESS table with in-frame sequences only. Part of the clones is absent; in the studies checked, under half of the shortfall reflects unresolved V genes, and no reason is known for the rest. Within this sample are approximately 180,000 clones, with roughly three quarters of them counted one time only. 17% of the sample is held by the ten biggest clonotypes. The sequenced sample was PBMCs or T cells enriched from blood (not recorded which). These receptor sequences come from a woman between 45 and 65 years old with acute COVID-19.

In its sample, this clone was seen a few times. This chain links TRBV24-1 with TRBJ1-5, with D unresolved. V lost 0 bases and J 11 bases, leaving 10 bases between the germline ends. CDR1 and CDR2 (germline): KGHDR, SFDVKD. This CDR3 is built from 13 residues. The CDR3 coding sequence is TGTGCCACCAGTGATTTGTGGCAGAGGACCCAGCATTTT. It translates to CATSDLWQRTQHF.

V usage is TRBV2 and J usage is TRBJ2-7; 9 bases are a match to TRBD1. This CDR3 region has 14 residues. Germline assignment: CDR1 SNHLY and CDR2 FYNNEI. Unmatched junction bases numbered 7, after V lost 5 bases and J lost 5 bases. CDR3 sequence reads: CASSQDRGSHEQYV. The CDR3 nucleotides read TGTGCCAGCAGTCAGGACAGGGGTTCCCACGAGCAGTACGTC.

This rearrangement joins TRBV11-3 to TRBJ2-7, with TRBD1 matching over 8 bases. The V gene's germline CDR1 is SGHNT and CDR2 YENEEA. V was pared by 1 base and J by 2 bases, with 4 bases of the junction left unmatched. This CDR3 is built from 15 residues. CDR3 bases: TGTGCCAGCAGCTTAGTCCCAGGGGGCCCCTACGAGCAGTACGTC. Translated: CASSLVPGGPYEQYV.

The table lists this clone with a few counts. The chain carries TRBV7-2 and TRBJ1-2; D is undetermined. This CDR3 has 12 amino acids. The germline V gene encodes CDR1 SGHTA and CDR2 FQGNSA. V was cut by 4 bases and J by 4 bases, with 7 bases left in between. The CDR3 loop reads CASSSGGYGYTF. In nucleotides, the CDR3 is TGTGCCAGCAGCTCGGGAGGCTATGGCTACACCTTC.